This T cell receptor (beta chain) came from a study of radiotherapy plus CTLA-4 blockade in lung cancer. Here immunoSEQ multiplex PCR was the method, and the copy in TCRdb shows in-frame clones only, minus some. The sample records around 72,000 clones, approximately 80% being singletons. Study findings and constraints: The study found tumor-derived TCR clones expanded in blood after radiotherapy plus ipilimumab.

In the case of this clone: Its matching antigen is unknown.

The germline V gene has CDR1 SGHDT and CDR2 YYEEEE. V shed 5 bases and J shed 2 bases, with 17 bases lying between them. The CDR3 has 16 amino acids. Those patients who had chemo-refractory metastatic non-small-cell lung cancer were given focal radiation along with CTLA-4 blockade through ipilimumab. The genes are TRBV5-6 and TRBJ2-4; D unclear. Sequenced here: peripheral blood, sampled from a patient treated with radiotherapy plus ipilimumab. The receptor was isolated from a human donor with non-small cell lung cancer who had a complete response to radiotherapy plus ipilimumab. The CDR3 coding sequence is TGTGCCAGCAGATCCGACAACGGGTGGTCCAAAAACATTCAGTACTTC. Its protein product is CASRSDNGWSKNIQYF. Together with reference TRBV5-6 and TRBJ2-4, the CDR3 gives the full variable domain: DAGVTQSPTHLIKTRGQQVTLRCSPKSGHDTVSWYQQALGQGPQFIFQYYEEEERQRGNFPDRFSGHQFPNYSSELNVNALLLGDSALYLCASRSDNGWSKNIQYFGAGTRLSVL.